These 21 T cell receptor beta chains were sequenced from one sample in a study of T cell responses to AZD1222 COVID-19 vaccine. The repertoire was sequenced with immunoSEQ multiplex PCR; TCRdb's copy has only in-frame clones and lacks some. Of 110,000 to 150,000 clones in the sample, over 85% are singletons; the top ten hold over 1.5%. The source material was peripheral blood, sampled on day 0 of AZD1222 vaccination. The receptor source for this set is an adult in good health.

V and J are TRBV19 and TRBJ2-7, with TRBD1 identical over 8 bases. The V and J ends lost 4 bases and 3 bases, in that order; junction bases with no gene match: 8. The CDR3 spans 15 residues. Germline V gives CDR1 LNHDA, CDR2 SQIVND (reference sequence). The CDR3 sequence is CASSRRMTGVYEQYF. The DNA of the CDR3 is TGTGCCAGTAGTAGGCGGATGACAGGGGTCTACGAGCAGTACTTC.

The chain couples TRBV7-3 to TRBJ1-4; D gene unclear. This CDR3 is built from 13 residues. Trimming removed 2 bases at V and 8 bases at J, with 9 bases between. Germline lookup yields CDR1 SGHTA and CDR2 FQGTGA. CDR3 in amino acids: CASSLVSGEKLFF. The DNA of the CDR3 is TGTGCCAGCAGCTTAGTGAGTGGCGAAAAACTGTTTTTT.

The chain joins TRBV10-3 to TRBJ2-1; a weak D match, TRBD2 (5 bases). V shed 10 bases and J shed 0 bases, with 13 bases lying between them. CDR3 length: 14 residues. Looked up from germline, CDR1 is ENHRY and CDR2 is SYGVKD. The CDR3 region is CASAAESSYNEQFF. The CDR3 DNA is TGTGCCAGCGCAGCGGAGAGCTCCTACAATGAGCAGTTCTTC.

The chain joins TRBV11-3 to TRBJ2-2; D gene ambiguous. Germline V gives CDR1 SGHNT, CDR2 YENEEA. Trimming shortened V by 1 base and J by 5 bases, and 5 bases separated the two germline ends. The CDR3 loop spans 13 amino acids. CDR3 amino acids: CASSLARTGELFF. The CDR3 coding sequence is TGTGCCAGCAGCTTAGCGAGGACCGGGGAGCTGTTTTTT.

The chain links TRBV6-5 to TRBJ1-2; 7 nucleotides agree with TRBD1. Germline CDR1 is MNHEY and CDR2 is SVGAGI. After removal of 2 bases from V and 5 bases from J, the junction contained 8 bases not matched to a gene. The CDR3 length is 15 residues. This CDR3 reads CASSYHGQEVYGYTF. CDR3 sequence (DNA): TGTGCCAGCAGTTACCACGGACAGGAAGTTTATGGCTACACCTTC.

V usage is TRBV19 and J usage is TRBJ1-2; 7 positions agree with TRBD1. CDR3 length equals 14 residues. V was clipped by 5 bases and J by 3 bases; unmatched bases: 6. Germline CDR1 and CDR2: LNHDA and SQIVND (reference sequence). CDR3 nucleotide sequence: TGTGCCAGTAGTGGACGGACAGGCGACTATGGCTACACCTTC. Protein product: CASSGRTGDYGYTF.

The table lists this clone with a count of one. The chain recombines TRBV24-1 with TRBJ1-2; 7 positions match TRBD1. CDR1 is KGHDR, CDR2 SFDVKD, per germline. J lost 3 bases, V lost 4 bases, and 1 base had no gene match. This CDR3 contains 13 residues. CDR3 coding DNA: TGTGCCACCAGTGAAACAGGGGACTATGGCTACACCTTC. It is translated as CATSETGDYGYTF.

This chain connects TRBV9 to TRBJ1-5; the D gene is possibly TRBD1 (6 bases). V lost 4 bases and J 4 bases, leaving 12 bases between the germline ends. The CDR3 covers 14 residues. Germline CDR1 and CDR2: SGDLS and YYNGEE. CDR3 nucleotides: TGTGCCAGCAGCAATGGACAGCCTAATCAGCCCCAGCATTTT. Protein sequence: CASSNGQPNQPQHF.

The table lists this clone with a few counts. The chain carries TRBV6-1 and TRBJ2-2, with 9 bases lining up with TRBD2. The ends lost 0 bases at V and 6 bases at J; junction bases unmatched: 2. From germline, CDR1 is MNHNS and CDR2 SASEGT. CDR3 size: 15 residues. The CDR3 here is CASSEASGSPGELFF. The CDR3 nucleotides are TGTGCCAGCAGTGAAGCTAGCGGGAGCCCCGGGGAGCTGTTTTTT.

The gene calls are TRBV7-9 and TRBJ1-1, with D unresolved. The ends were cut back, 1 base at V and 0 bases at J, with 6 bases in the middle. The germline V gene has CDR1 SEHNR and CDR2 FQNEAQ (reference sequence). The length of the CDR3 is 14 residues. The CDR3: CASSLVTLNTEAFF. For the CDR3, the DNA is TGTGCCAGCAGCTTAGTTACATTGAACACTGAAGCTTTCTTT.

This chain links TRBV19 with TRBJ2-6, with a possible D match to TRBD2 (5 bases). Germline V gene sequence: CDR1 LNHDA, CDR2 SQIVND (reference sequence). V lost 4 bases and J 4 bases, leaving 8 bases between the germline ends. The CDR3 contains 14 residues. The CDR3 is CASSTGSGANVLTF. The DNA for the CDR3 is TGTGCCAGTAGTACGGGATCGGGGGCCAACGTCCTGACTTTC.

V gene TRBV21-1 combines with J gene TRBJ2-2; the table gives TRBD2 as D, unverified against the DNA. TRBV21-1 is assigned pseudogene status. This CDR3 is built from 19 residues. CDR3 protein: CASSKTETSGRGNTGELFF. Written as DNA, the CDR3 is TGTGCCAGCAGCAAAACAGAGACTAGCGGGAGAGGGAACACCGGGGAGCTGTTTTTT.

The rearrangement joins TRBV5-4 to TRBJ1-4, with a possible D match to TRBD1 (6 bases). Germline CDR1 SGHNT, CDR2 YYREEE (reference sequence). V lost 4 bases and J 4 bases, leaving 17 bases between the germline ends. This CDR3 spans 16 amino acids. Written as DNA, the CDR3 is TGTGCCAGCAGCCGGATGGGGGGCCCCGTTAATGAAAAACTGTTTTTT. Its protein is CASSRMGGPVNEKLFF.

V gene TRBV21-1 combines with J gene TRBJ1-5. TRBV21-1 is a listed pseudogene. This CDR3 comprises 13 residues. The CDR3 DNA sequence: TGTGCCAGCAAAGGAGGGGATCAGGGGCCCCAGCATTTT. Residues: CASKGGDQGPQHF.

The chain has TRBV4-1 and TRBJ2-5; tentative D call: TRBD2 (5 bases). From germline, CDR1 is MGHRA and CDR2 YSYEKL. This CDR3 region has 14 residues. The V end was cut by 2 bases, the J end by 5 bases, with 12 bases between. CDR3 DNA sequence: TGCGCCAGCAGCCAAAGCGGAGCGCGGGAGACCCAGTACTTC. Translation gives CASSQSGARETQYF.

This sequence joins TRBV7-9 and TRBJ1-1; D is undetermined. Trimming stripped 0 bases from V and 0 bases from J, with 5 bases between. The germline gives CDR1 SEHNR, CDR2 FQNEAQ (reference sequence). This CDR3 is built from 14 residues. CDR3 coding DNA: TGTGCCAGCAGCTTAGCTGTATTGAACACTGAAGCTTTCTTT. Its translation: CASSLAVLNTEAFF. Variable domain in full (rest from reference TRBV7-9 and TRBJ1-1): DTGVSQNPRHKITKRGQNVTFRCDPISEHNRLYWYRQTLGQGPEFLTYFQNEAQLEKSRLLSDRFSAERPKGSFSTLEIQRTEQGDSAMYLCASSLAVLNTEAFFGQGTRLTVV.

The gene calls are TRBV11-2 and TRBJ2-1; 9 positions match TRBD1. CDR1 SGHAT and CDR2 FQNNGV come from the germline V gene. The junction had 12 bases not matched to a gene; V was cut back by 5 bases and J by 7 bases. This CDR3 has 16 amino acids. CDR3 nucleotides: TGTGCCAGCAGCCACATCCCGGGGACAGGGCCTAATGAGCAGTTCTTC. Amino acids: CASSHIPGTGPNEQFF.

The rearrangement joins TRBV2 to TRBJ1-5; D not certain. Trimming pared 2 bases from V and 5 bases from J, leaving 10 bases between. Germline CDR1 is SNHLY and CDR2 is FYNNEI. The CDR3 contains 14 residues. The CDR3 is CASSEHNRDQPQHF. CDR3 coding DNA: TGTGCCAGCAGTGAACACAACAGAGATCAGCCCCAGCATTTT.

The chain couples TRBV7-2 to TRBJ1-2; perhaps TRBD1 as D (6 bases). V lost 4 bases to trimming and J lost 8 bases, with 17 bases between them. The germline V gene has CDR1 SGHTA and CDR2 FQGNSA. The CDR3 spans 14 residues. CDR3: CASSYFQGSGGYTF. The CDR3 DNA reads as TGTGCCAGCAGCTATTTCCAGGGGTCGGGCGGCTACACCTTC.

This chain uses TRBV18 with TRBJ2-1; 10 nucleotides line up with TRBD1. The V gene end was trimmed by 2 bases and the J gene end by 6 bases; junction bases not matched to a gene: 19. Germline V lookup: CDR1 KGHSH, CDR2 LQKENI. The CDR3 has 20 amino acids. CDR3 bases: TGTGCCAGCTCACCATCGGGACAGGGGTTGGGAACCCCCAGTTCCAATGAGCAGTTCTTC. It translates to CASSPSGQGLGTPSSNEQFF.

This sequence joins TRBV6-5 and TRBJ1-2; 7 bases align to TRBD1. The junction had 17 bases not matched to a gene; V was cut back by 10 bases and J by 6 bases. The CDR3 totals 15 residues. Germline V gene lookup returns CDR1 MNHEY and CDR2 SVGAGI. CDR3 residues: CATAPQGSYEDGYTF. The CDR3 nucleotides read TGTGCCACCGCACCACAGGGGTCCTATGAAGATGGCTACACCTTC.